These T cell receptor beta chains were read from a single sample in a study of identical twins. TCRdb reprocessed the 5' RACE reads via MiXCR and lists one record per CDR3 protein. The table includes hundreds of thousands of distinct CDR3 sequences, less than 10% detected once. The same sample was also used in a study of yellow fever vaccine responses in identical twins.

Sequenced input: PBMCs. These receptors all stem from a woman aged 18-29 years in good health. The CDR3 runs from the conserved cysteine through the conserved F or W. The D gene is left open where the match is weak. Where a row states a size, it is once, few, many or the class of an expanded clone; other rows omit it.

J: TRBJ2-3; D: .; size: many; V: TRBV10-3; CDR3: CAIRGGPDTQYF; DNA: TGTGCCATCCGAGGAGGGCCAGATACGCAGTATTTT
J: TRBJ2-1; D: TRBD2; size: .; V: TRBV20-1; CDR3: CCVPGLAGDYSYNEQFF; DNA: TGCTGTGTCCCGGGCCTAGCGGGGGACTACTCCTACAATGAGCAGTTCTTC
J: TRBJ2-7; D: TRBD2; size: .; V: TRBV20-1; CDR3: CSASSGTSGFYEQYF; DNA: TGCAGTGCTAGCTCCGGGACTAGCGGATTCTACGAGCAGTACTTC
J: TRBJ2-5; D: .; size: many; V: TRBV7-9; CDR3: CASRQWGGETQYF; DNA: TGTGCCAGCAGGCAGTGGGGTGGGGAGACCCAGTACTTC
J: TRBJ2-1; D: TRBD2; size: many; V: TRBV5-1; CDR3: CASNSGSPYNEQFF; DNA: TGCGCCAGCAACAGCGGGAGTCCCTACAATGAGCAGTTCTTC
J: TRBJ2-7; D: .; size: .; V: TRBV29-1; CDR3: CSVVRGGLSNEQYF; DNA: TGCAGCGTTGTGCGGGGCGGTTTAAGTAACGAGCAGTACTTC
J: TRBJ2-3; D: TRBD2; size: few; V: TRBV14; CDR3: CASSQVAGAGDTQYF; DNA: TGTGCCAGCAGCCAAGTAGCGGGGGCCGGGGATACGCAGTATTTT
J: TRBJ2-3; D: TRBD1; size: .; V: TRBV4-3; CDR3: CASSQVTGVGTDTQYF; DNA: TGCGCCAGCAGCCAAGTTACAGGGGTGGGCACAGATACGCAGTATTTT
J: TRBJ2-5; D: TRBD2; size: few; V: TRBV4-1; CDR3: CASSLPPAGVETQYF; DNA: TGCGCCAGCAGCCTCCCCCCAGCGGGGGTGGAGACCCAGTACTTC
J: TRBJ2-3; D: TRBD2; size: many; V: TRBV3-1; CDR3: CASSLTSGGVSGDTQYF; DNA: TGTGCCAGCAGCCTAACTAGCGGGGGTGTCTCTGGAGATACGCAGTATTTT
J: TRBJ2-1; D: TRBD1; size: .; V: TRBV7-2; CDR3: CASSASGTGSSYNEQFF; DNA: TGTGCCAGCAGCGCCTCCGGGACAGGGAGCTCCTACAATGAGCAGTTCTTC
J: TRBJ2-7; D: .; size: many; V: TRBV28; CDR3: CASSTGGAYEQYF; DNA: TGTGCCAGCAGTACAGGGGGGGCCTACGAGCAGTACTTC
J: TRBJ2-7; D: .; size: .; V: TRBV24-1; CDR3: CATSETGIYEQYF; DNA: TGTGCCACCAGTGAAACAGGAATCTACGAGCAGTACTTC
J: TRBJ2-7; D: TRBD1; size: .; V: TRBV2; CDR3: CASSPDRGWEQYF; DNA: TGTGCCAGCTCTCCGGACAGGGGTTGGGAGCAGTACTTC
J: TRBJ1-4; D: .; size: few; V: TRBV6-1; CDR3: CASSEGEGTNEKLFF; DNA: TGTGCCAGCAGTGAAGGGGAAGGGACTAATGAAAAACTGTTTTTT
J: TRBJ2-6; D: .; size: few; V: TRBV21-1; CDR3: CASSKRAVRGPQAGANVLTF; DNA: TGTGCCAGCAGCAAAAGGGCGGTTAGAGGCCCCCAGGCCGGGGCCAACGTCCTGACTTTC
J: TRBJ2-4; D: .; size: few; V: TRBV7-9; CDR3: CASSYAIGIKNIQYF; DNA: TGTGCCAGCAGCTACGCAATTGGGATCAAAAACATTCAGTACTTC
J: TRBJ2-1; D: TRBD1; size: .; V: TRBV5-1; CDR3: CASSLGRQGADNEQFF; DNA: TGCGCCAGCAGCTTGGGGCGTCAGGGGGCTGACAATGAGCAGTTCTTC
J: TRBJ2-7; D: TRBD2; size: few; V: TRBV7-2; CDR3: CASSLPSGSRYEQYF; DNA: TGTGCCAGCAGCTTGCCGAGCGGGAGCCGTTACGAGCAGTACTTC
J: TRBJ2-7; D: TRBD1; size: .; V: TRBV18; CDR3: CASSPVGQGYEQYF; DNA: TGTGCCAGCTCACCGGTGGGACAGGGCTACGAGCAGTACTTC
J: TRBJ2-3; D: .; size: many; V: TRBV29-1; CDR3: CSVEPFSTDTQYF; DNA: TGCAGCGTCGAGCCCTTTTCCACAGATACGCAGTATTTT
J: TRBJ1-4; D: TRBD1; size: many; V: TRBV11-2; CDR3: CASSEGTGNEKLFF; DNA: TGTGCCAGCAGCGAGGGGACAGGAAATGAAAAACTGTTTTTT
J: TRBJ2-3; D: TRBD2; size: .; V: TRBV7-2; CDR3: CASSLLAGVERTQYF; DNA: TGTGCCAGCAGCCTACTAGCGGGAGTGGAGCGTACGCAGTATTTT